The entry below describes one TCR beta chain. What it binds is not known. These data come from a study of PD-L1 blockade in urothelial cancer. Across the whole study: Before enrollment, 0 to 3 chemotherapy regimens had been given to patients. Specimens of blood held a median count of 141,255 T cells. General study results and limits: Durable-benefit patients expanded tumor-associated blood clones more at 3 weeks. Better progression-free and overall survival followed lower pretreatment blood clonality.

Produced via immunoSEQ multiplex PCR; TCRdb's table is partial and in-frame only. Altogether about 45,000 clones are present, about 88% being singletons, with the ten largest covering roughly 25%. Sample time point: pretreatment peripheral blood. There are 14 residues in the CDR3. Germline-derived CDR1 and CDR2 are SNHLY and FYNNEI. V lost 7 bases and J lost 2; bases outside the gene matches: 2. This TCR was sampled from a donor over 35 with urothelial cancer. The chain employs TRBV2 and TRBJ2-6, with 7 bases lining up with TRBD1. The specimen comprised PBMCs, sampled around atezolizumab (anti-PD-L1) treatment. For the CDR3, the DNA is TGTGCCAGCACCACAGGGGCTGGGGCCAACGTCCTGACTTTC. Translated, it gives CASTTGAGANVLTF.